One and the same sample provided the 2 T cell receptor beta chains below, sequenced in a study of cytotoxic CD8 clonotypes in ibrutinib-treated CLL (TCRdb year 2021). This sample's time point label indicates: approximately 2 years on ibrutinib. Library construction relied on the immunoSEQ multiplex PCR assay. TCRdb mirrors the immuneACCESS table, restricted to in-frame sequences. Some clones are absent from its copies; in checked studies, under half trace to an unresolved V gene, and the reason for the others is unknown. The sample table contains roughly 190,000 clones; only one count was recorded for over 55% of them. The ten largest clonotypes hold around 15% of the sample. The sequencing used PBMCs, collected after 24 months of ibrutinib treatment. The receptors shown here come from a human donor with chronic lymphocytic leukemia.

The chain employs TRBV6-4 and TRBJ2-5; 9 nucleotides align to TRBD2. Trimming removed 2 bases from V and 4 bases from J; junction bases left unmatched: 5. This CDR3 has 15 residues. Per germline, CDR1 MRHNA and CDR2 SNTAGT. The CDR3 reads CASSDAGGPSETQYF. CDR3 DNA: TGTGCCAGCAGTGACGCGGGAGGGCCTTCAGAGACCCAGTACTTC.

The genes are TRBV11-2 and TRBJ1-1, with D possibly TRBD1 on 5 matching bases. Trimming left V 7 bases short and J 1 base short, with 19 bases between. Germline V gene data show CDR1 as SGHAT and CDR2 as FQNNGV. The CDR3 loop spans 16 amino acids. CDR3 nucleotide sequence: TGTGCCAGCACCCTTAATCAGGGCGCCGGGAACACTGAAGCTTTCTTT. It encodes CASTLNQGAGNTEAFF. Combining the CDR3 with reference TRBV11-2 and TRBJ1-1 gives the whole variable domain EAGVAQSPRYKIIEKRQSVAFWCNPISGHATLYWYQQILGQGPKLLIQFQNNGVVDDSQLPKDRFSAERLKGVDSTLKIQPAKLEDSAVYLCASTLNQGAGNTEAFFGQGTRLTVV.